This TCR beta chain was found in a study of pediatric ulcerative colitis. Profiling relied on immunoSEQ multiplex PCR, and the TCRdb table lists in-frame clones only, not all of them. The table records 4,500 to 6,500 clones, roughly 86% of them present only once. Study findings and constraints: Rectal repertoires separated controls, mild-moderate and acute severe colitis. A couple of rectal clonotypes were found only in ulcerative colitis patients, all of them. A couple of patients had blood samples with substantially reduced template counts. Repertoires came from total lymphocyte DNA, so rare subsets like regulatory T cells may be missed.

CDR1 and CDR2 from the germline V gene are SNHLY and FYNNEI. CDR3 length: 16 amino acids. V dropped 6 bases and J dropped 0 bases, with 17 bases sitting between them. As regards this clone: Its antigen is undetermined.

This chain joins TRBV2 and TRBJ2-5, with D maybe TRBD2 (6 bases). What was sequenced was blood. This receptor was identified in a girl aged 10 to 17 who was a control in a study of pediatric ulcerative colitis. The CDR3 sequence is CASSAEVAGYQETQYF. The CDR3 DNA sequence: TGTGCCAGCAGCGCCGAAGTGGCGGGGTACCAAGAGACCCAGTACTTC.